The clone carrying this TCR beta chain has ten or more counts. Combining a sample-barcoded 5' primer with a J-beta primer mix, a second PCR ran for about 6 to 12 cycles. One entry per CDR3 protein, called by TCRdb with MiXCR from the 5' RACE reads. The sample carries about 780,000 distinct CDR3 sequences, roughly 60% recorded once. This sample was taken from a study of blood T cells in healthy people across ages. CDR1 is SGHTA, CDR2 FQGNSA, per germline. The CDR3 consists of 14 residues. V shed 0 bases and J shed 3 bases, with 9 bases lying between them. Sequencing was done on a sample of blood. The source of this sequence is a man younger than 45 in good health. This chain uses TRBV7-2 with TRBJ2-7; possible D gene TRBD2, 6 bases. The CDR3 DNA is TGTGCCAGCAGCTTAGCGGAGGGCTACTACGAGCAGTACTTC. Protein sequence: CASSLAEGYYEQYF.